The rows below give T cell receptor beta chains drawn from one sample of a study of shared T cell receptors in the human thymus. Clones were sequenced by immunoSEQ multiplex PCR, and TCRdb holds only the in-frame ones, with some missing. The sample has hundreds of thousands of clones, 85% to 90% seen once. These data are also associated with another study on human thymus T cells.

Sequenced material: thymocytes. Receptors were obtained from a boy under two years old with a congenital heart defect. CDR3s include the opening cysteine and the closing phenylalanine or tryptophan. A D gene is named only where the DNA matches it firmly. Rows may omit the clone size; those that give it use once, few, many or a size class.

v_gene	j_gene	abundance	d_gene	CDR3aa	CDR3nt
TRBV4-1	TRBJ2-7	.	.	CASSQTRATSYEQYF	TGCGCCAGCAGCCAAACTAGAGCCACTTCATACGAGCAGTACTTC
TRBV5-1	TRBJ2-1	.	.	CASSLRDEQFF	TGCGCCAGCAGCCTAAGAGATGAGCAGTTCTTC
TRBV18	TRBJ1-1	.	TRBD1	CASSPTGGPEAFF	TGTGCCAGCTCACCGACAGGGGGGCCTGAAGCTTTCTTT
TRBV5-1	TRBJ2-7	once	TRBD2	CASSLGHSAGPYEQYF	TGCGCCAGCAGCTTGGGGCATTCAGCGGGACCCTACGAGCAGTACTTC
TRBV7-8	TRBJ2-2	few	TRBD2	CASSSRGTTSGRVDTGELFF	TGTGCCAGCAGCTCGCGAGGAACTACTAGCGGGAGAGTGGACACCGGGGAGCTGTTTTTT
TRBV7-9	TRBJ2-4	.	TRBD2	CASSLAREGLLAKNIQYF	TGTGCCAGCAGCTTAGCTAGGGAGGGCTTACTAGCCAAAAACATTCAGTACTTC
TRBV2	TRBJ2-2	.	.	CASTAAGRGELFF	TGTGCCAGCACGGCCGCAGGGCGGGGGGAGCTGTTTTTT
TRBV11-3	TRBJ1-4	.	.	CASSGGPDEKLFF	TGTGCCAGCAGCGGGGGCCCGGATGAAAAACTGTTTTTT
TRBV6-1	TRBJ2-1	.	TRBD2	CATPIAGGYNEQFF	TGTGCCACCCCGATAGCGGGTGGTTACAATGAGCAGTTCTTC
TRBV5-6	TRBJ2-1	.	TRBD1	CASRSQGAREFGEQFF	TGTGCCAGCAGATCACAGGGGGCACGGGAGTTCGGTGAGCAGTTCTTC
TRBV29-1	TRBJ1-2	.	.	CSVERPRSYGYTF	TGCAGCGTTGAACGCCCGCGCTCCTATGGCTACACCTTC
TRBV5-1	TRBJ2-3	.	.	CASSARRASAPLSTDTQYF	TGCGCCAGCAGCGCCCGCCGGGCTAGCGCTCCACTTAGCACAGATACGCAGTATTTT
TRBV11-2	TRBJ1-1	few	.	CASSLDAGALNTEAFF	TGTGCCAGCAGCTTAGATGCGGGGGCCCTGAACACTGAAGCTTTCTTT
TRBV10-1	TRBJ2-1	.	.	CASAEASRLDGEQFF	TGCGCCAGCGCCGAAGCGTCCCGGCTCGACGGTGAGCAGTTCTTC
TRBV27	TRBJ1-1	.	.	CASSSTYTEAFF	TGTGCCAGCAGTTCAACATACACTGAAGCTTTCTTT
TRBV18	TRBJ2-7	.	TRBD1	CASSPYAPFRDRGCHEQYF	TGTGCCAGCTCACCTTACGCACCTTTCCGGGACAGGGGGTGCCACGAGCAGTACTTC
TRBV27	TRBJ2-2	.	TRBD2	CASSFGLAGLNTGELFF	TGTGCCAGCAGTTTCGGACTAGCGGGATTGAACACCGGGGAGCTGTTTTTT
TRBV4-1	TRBJ2-7	few	TRBD1	CASSQVLGTGARNEQYF	TGCGCCAGCAGCCAAGTACTAGGCACAGGGGCAAGGAACGAGCAGTACTTC
TRBV6-4	TRBJ2-1	.	TRBD1	CASSEGTGNNEQFF	TGTGCCAGCAGTGAGGGGACAGGGAACAATGAGCAGTTCTTC
TRBV19	TRBJ2-1	.	TRBD2	CATIAGGKYNEQFF	TGTGCCACAATAGCGGGAGGGAAATACAATGAGCAGTTCTTC
TRBV5-4	TRBJ2-7	.	TRBD2	CASSLPGTSGRTYEQYF	TGTGCCAGCAGCTTGCCCGGGACTAGCGGTAGAACCTACGAGCAGTACTTC
TRBV5-4	TRBJ2-3	.	TRBD1	CASSPRVRDRGTDTQYF	TGTGCCAGCAGCCCCAGGGTTCGGGACAGGGGCACAGATACGCAGTATTTT
TRBV6-5	TRBJ2-1	.	.	CASSSVNSYNEQFF	TGTGCCAGCAGTTCCGTTAACTCCTACAATGAGCAGTTCTTC
TRBV4-2	TRBJ2-3	.	TRBD2	CASSHRCPSGRVGCTDTQYF	TGTGCCAGCAGCCATAGGTGTCCTAGCGGGAGGGTAGGGTGCACAGATACGCAGTATTTT
TRBV19	TRBJ2-1	.	.	CASSITQNNEQFF	TGTGCCAGTAGTATCACCCAGAACAATGAGCAGTTCTTC
TRBV27	TRBJ1-3	.	TRBD1	CASREQGTGNTIYF	TGTGCCAGCAGAGAACAGGGGACTGGAAACACCATATATTTT
TRBV11-3	TRBJ2-1	.	TRBD2	CASSLGWTSGPFSYNEQFF	TGTGCCAGCAGCTTAGGGTGGACTAGCGGGCCCTTCTCCTACAATGAGCAGTTCTTC
TRBV28	TRBJ2-7	.	.	CASSSPGRGRYEQYF	TGTGCCAGCAGTTCTCCGGGGAGGGGGAGGTACGAGCAGTACTTC
TRBV28	TRBJ2-5	.	TRBD2	CASSFLPTSGRRGQETQYF	TGTGCCAGCAGTTTCCTTCCGACTAGCGGGAGGAGAGGGCAAGAGACCCAGTACTTC
TRBV5-6	TRBJ1-6	.	.	CASSLRPPGGSPLHF	TGTGCCAGCAGCTTGAGGCCCCCGGGGGGCTCACCCCTCCACTTT
TRBV30	TRBJ1-2	few	.	CAWSAAAGYTF	TGTGCCTGGAGTGCGGCGGCTGGCTACACCTTC
TRBV28	TRBJ1-3	few	TRBD1	CASSPGQGASGNTIYF	TGTGCCAGCAGTCCGGGACAGGGGGCATCCGGAAACACCATATATTTT
TRBV11-3	TRBJ2-4	once	.	CASSRTDRAHIQYF	TGTGCCAGCAGCAGGACAGACCGGGCCCACATTCAGTACTTC
TRBV20-1	TRBJ2-7	.	.	CSASVGGEQYF	TGCAGTGCTTCTGTGGGGGGCGAGCAGTACTTC
TRBV5-4	TRBJ2-1	.	.	CASSPRPFWNEQFF	TGTGCCAGCAGCCCGCGGCCTTTCTGGAATGAGCAGTTCTTC
TRBV7-9	TRBJ2-7	.	TRBD2	CASSSLAASYEQYF	TGTGCCAGCAGCTCACTAGCGGCCTCCTACGAGCAGTACTTC
TRBV29-1	TRBJ2-1	.	.	CSVIFLSSYNEQFF	TGCAGCGTTATCTTCCTGAGCTCCTACAATGAGCAGTTCTTC
TRBV14	TRBJ2-7	once	TRBD2	CASSQDLRRSGRSYEQYF	TGTGCCAGCAGCCAAGATCTTAGGAGGAGCGGGAGAAGCTACGAGCAGTACTTC
TRBV7-9	TRBJ1-2	.	.	CASSLNPPVYGYTF	TGTGCCAGCAGCTTAAACCCCCCAGTCTATGGCTACACCTTC
TRBV10-2	TRBJ2-7	.	TRBD2	CASSHSGSSYEQYF	TGCGCCAGCAGCCATAGCGGGAGCTCCTACGAGCAGTACTTC
TRBV19	TRBJ2-4	.	TRBD2	CASSRKRELAKNIQYF	TGTGCCAGTAGTAGAAAGCGGGAGCTGGCCAAAAACATTCAGTACTTC
TRBV23-1	TRBJ2-7	few	TRBD2	CARDSTPSGNGTYEQYF	TGCGCCCGCGACTCGACCCCTAGCGGGAACGGCACCTACGAGCAGTACTTC
TRBV6-1	TRBJ1-2	few	.	CASSGQLPNYGYTF	TGTGCCAGCAGTGGACAGCTTCCTAACTATGGCTACACCTTC
TRBV6-8	TRBJ2-7	.	TRBD2	CAIPTSTPYEQYF	TGTGCCATTCCGACTAGCACGCCCTACGAGCAGTACTTC
TRBV13	TRBJ2-7	once	TRBD2	CASSLSGTSGRAAREQYF	TGTGCCAGCAGCCTATCCGGGACTAGCGGGAGGGCCGCGCGCGAGCAGTACTTC
TRBV18	TRBJ2-7	.	.	CASSWSGGRSYEQYF	TGTGCCAGCTCATGGTCTGGAGGGCGTTCCTACGAGCAGTACTTC
TRBV29-1	TRBJ2-3	.	.	CSVEGTDTDTQYF	TGCAGCGTTGAAGGGACAGACACAGATACGCAGTATTTT
TRBV7-9	TRBJ2-7	.	TRBD1	CASSPGTGGEQYF	TGTGCCAGCAGCCCTGGGACAGGCGGCGAGCAGTACTTC
TRBV5-6	TRBJ1-2	.	.	CASSLSAWRLNYGYTF	TGTGCCAGCAGCCTGAGCGCGTGGAGGTTGAACTATGGCTACACCTTC
TRBV12-5	TRBJ2-5	.	TRBD2	CASGLASGGEETQYF	TGTGCTAGTGGTTTAGCCAGCGGGGGGGAAGAGACCCAGTACTTC
TRBV2	TRBJ2-7	.	TRBD2	CASSEASPGGRESSYEQYF	TGTGCCAGCAGTGAAGCGTCCCCGGGAGGGCGGGAGAGCTCCTACGAGCAGTACTTC